This section outlines one T cell receptor beta chain sequence together with its context. Its specificity is not known. The data belong to a study of CD8 T cells in ankylosing spondylitis. Germline-derived CDR1 and CDR2 are DFQATT and SNEGSKA (reference sequence). The CDR3 is 15 amino acids. The V and J ends lost 0 bases and 6 bases respectively, with 16 bases between them. The study, taken as a whole, reports: A TCR beta motif made of 7 to 9 highly homologous variants seemed typical of ankylosing spondylitis blood.

One entry per CDR3 protein results from TCRdb running MiXCR on the 5' RACE reads. The repertoire holds more than 200,000 distinct CDR3 sequences, with about 24% as singletons. Sequenced: blood, either unsorted or a sorted T cell fraction (not recorded which). The sequence came from a male donor with ankylosing spondylitis or in good health (not recorded which). V is TRBV20-1 and J is TRBJ2-3, with D maybe TRBD1 (5 bases). CDR3 sequence: CSAREPYRSVDTQYF. Here the CDR3 DNA reads TGCAGTGCTAGAGAACCGTACAGGTCTGTGGATACGCAGTATTTT.